Presented here are 27 T cell receptor beta chains from one specimen sequenced in a study of vaccination effects on CD4 cells after COVID-19. The culture ran for under eleven days, and then CD4+ T cells were isolated. Each participant was given two doses of one vaccine (BNT162b2 or mRNA-1273). Which antigens these TCRs recognize remains unknown. Only in-frame clones appear in the TCRdb table, and some are missing; sequencing was by immunoSEQ multiplex PCR. The table includes tens of thousands of clones, about 81% detected once. Sequencing was performed on CD4+ T cells from PBMCs cultured without peptide, taken after COVID-19 vaccination. The receptors were gathered from a human donor who received a COVID-19 vaccine.

This chain connects TRBV10-3 to TRBJ2-7; TRBD2 matches at 10 bases. J lost 2 bases, V lost 10 bases, and 5 bases had no gene match. The germline CDR1 and CDR2 sequences are ENHRY and SYGVKD. There are 13 residues in the CDR3. CDR3 in DNA: TGTGCCACCCTAGCGGGGGAGGCCTACGAGCAGTACTTC. Translation gives CATLAGEAYEQYF.

This clone was found once. This chain joins TRBV3-1 (or the pseudogene TRBV3-2) and TRBJ2-5, with 12 positions matching TRBD2. Germline V gene sequence: CDR1 LGHDT, CDR2 YNNKEL (reference sequence). V lost 4 bases, J lost 2 bases, and 8 bases stayed unmatched. This CDR3 contains 17 residues. The CDR3 region is CASSRTSGARVQETQYF. CDR3 nucleotides: TGTGCCAGCAGCCGGACTAGCGGGGCGAGGGTTCAAGAGACCCAGTACTTC.

The CDR3 loop reads CASSGDRGRVDNQPQHF. CDR3 DNA: TGTGCCAGTAGTGGGGACAGGGGGCGCGTTGACAATCAGCCCCAGCATTTT. The chain couples TRBV19 to TRBJ1-5; 12 bases align to TRBD1. With V trimmed by 5 bases and J by 3 bases, 8 bases remained unmatched. CDR1 and CDR2 from the germline V gene are LNHDA and SQIVND (reference sequence). The CDR3 extends over 17 amino acids. The variable domain in full, completed from reference TRBV19 and TRBJ1-5, reads DGGITQSPKYLFRKEGQNVTLSCEQNLNHDAMYWYRQDPGQGLRLIYYSQIVNDFQKGDIAEGYSVSREKKESFPLTVTSAQKNPTAFYLCASSGDRGRVDNQPQHFGDGTRLSIL.

This clone was picked up one time. CDR3 in DNA: TGTGCCTGGAAGGACCCCCGACAGGGTTGGAATCAGCCCCAGCATTTT. Its protein product is CAWKDPRQGWNQPQHF. J is TRBJ1-5 and V is TRBV30, with 7 nucleotides matching TRBD1. The CDR3 runs to 16 residues. V gave up 4 bases and J gave up 4 bases; unmatched junction bases: 13. In germline, CDR1 is GTSNPN, CDR2 SVGIG (reference sequence).

The rearrangement links TRBV19 to TRBJ2-7; possibly TRBD1 or TRBD2 for D (5 bases each). Germline values: CDR1 LNHDA, CDR2 SQIVND (reference sequence). The CDR3 is 18 residues long. Deletions cut 2 bases from V and 0 bases from J, with 20 bases between. In nucleotides, the CDR3 is TGTGCCAGTAGTATAAGGATGGTCTCCGGGACGGCCTCCTACGAGCAGTACTTC. Encoded protein: CASSIRMVSGTASYEQYF.

The chain is built from TRBV5-4 and TRBJ2-3, with no clear D. The V gene lost 5 bases and the J gene lost 5 bases, with 9 bases spanning the gap. Germline V lookup: CDR1 SGHNT, CDR2 YYREEE (reference sequence). This CDR3 is 12 amino acids long. Written as DNA, the CDR3 is TGTGCCAGCAGTAGACTTCTAGATACGCAGTATTTT. Residues: CASSRLLDTQYF.

This chain connects TRBV19 to TRBJ2-5, with TRBD2 as a possible D gene (6 bases). The CDR3 loop spans 13 amino acids. V lost 0 bases and J lost 7, with 9 bases in between. Germline-derived CDR1 and CDR2 are LNHDA and SQIVND (reference sequence). DNA for the CDR3: TGTGCCAGTAGTATAGAACTAGCATGGACCCAGTACTTC. The encoded protein is CASSIELAWTQYF.

The chain combines TRBV4-3 with TRBJ2-7; tentative D call: TRBD1 (5 bases). V was cut by 0 bases and J by 3 bases, with 6 bases left in between. This CDR3 contains 13 residues. CDR1 is LGHNA, CDR2 YSLEER, per germline. The CDR3 DNA is TGCGCCAGCAGCCAAGAAGGGGTCTACGAGCAGTACTTC. Translating it yields CASSQEGVYEQYF.

This clone was detected once. V is TRBV28 and J is TRBJ1-1; D ambiguous. The CDR3 loop spans 11 amino acids. The V gene's germline CDR1 is MDHEN and CDR2 SYDVKM. The V and J ends lost 7 bases and 5 bases respectively, with 8 bases between them. In DNA, the CDR3 is TGTGCCAGCACCCTAGGGACTGAAGCTTTCTTT. Its translation: CASTLGTEAFF.

The rearrangement joins TRBV5-1 to TRBJ2-3; 7 nucleotides align to TRBD2. The J segment lost 2 bases and the V segment lost 4 bases, leaving 10 bases of the junction unmatched. The germline CDR1 and CDR2 sequences are SGHRS and YFSETQ. CDR3 length: 16 amino acids. CDR3 DNA: TGCGCCAGCAGCCCCGGGACTAAGAGGGTCACAGATACGCAGTATTTT. This codes for CASSPGTKRVTDTQYF.

The chain employs TRBV5-1 and TRBJ1-2; D unclear. The V gene's germline CDR1 is SGHRS and CDR2 YFSETQ. This CDR3 has 13 amino acids. Between the trimmed V and J ends, which lost 4 bases and 6 bases, there was a span of 13 bases. This chain's CDR3 is CASSPEPLDGYTF. CDR3 nucleotides: TGCGCCAGCAGCCCCGAGCCCCTCGATGGCTACACCTTC.

The DNA for the CDR3 is TGTGCCAGCAGCTTGGACAGTTCCTGGGAGCAGTACTTC. Translation: CASSLDSSWEQYF. The chain uses TRBV5-5 and TRBJ2-7; no reliable D call. CDR3 length equals 13 residues. CDR1 and CDR2 (germline): SGHKS, YYEKEE (reference sequence). The V end lost 0 bases, the J end lost 7 bases, and 11 bases lay between the germline ends.

This clone turned up a few times. The V and J genes are TRBV7-2 and TRBJ2-4; no reliable D call. V was pared by 2 bases and J by 8 bases, with 10 bases between. From germline, CDR1 is SGHTA and CDR2 FQGNSA. The CDR3 sequence is 13 residues long. CDR3 region: CASSLQFQHIQYF. The CDR3 nucleotides are TGTGCCAGCAGCTTACAGTTTCAGCACATTCAGTACTTC.

The chain recombines TRBV7-9 with TRBJ1-2, with D possibly matching TRBD1 (6 bases). Germline V lookup: CDR1 SEHNR, CDR2 FQNEAQ (reference sequence). This CDR3 is built from 15 residues. V dropped 8 bases and J dropped 7 bases, with 23 bases sitting between them. As DNA, the CDR3 is TGTGCCAGCGGCAACTTGGGGGCGCGGGGGGTTGGCTACACCTTC. It is translated as CASGNLGARGVGYTF.

This chain connects TRBV6-5 to TRBJ2-2, with D possibly being TRBD1 (5 bases). The V gene's germline CDR1 is MNHEY and CDR2 SVGAGI. The V gene lost 2 bases and the J gene lost 1 base, with 11 bases spanning the gap. The CDR3 contains 16 residues. CDR3 loop: CASSYAGQGNTGELFF. CDR3 sequence (DNA): TGTGCCAGCAGTTACGCCGGTCAGGGGAACACCGGGGAGCTGTTTTTT.

The CDR3 DNA is TGTGCCAGCAGCGTAGATCCCTACGGGAGGGGTGGGCATGAGCAGTTCTTC. As protein: CASSVDPYGRGGHEQFF. The chain carries TRBV9 and TRBJ2-1; 8 nucleotides agree with TRBD2. The V and J ends lost 0 bases and 8 bases, in that order; junction bases with no gene match: 13. The CDR3 runs 17 residues. Germline CDR1 is SGDLS and CDR2 is YYNGEE.

In its sample, this clone was seen a few times. The genes are TRBV30 and TRBJ1-5, with D possibly matching TRBD1 (5 bases). V was trimmed by 0 bases and J by 6 bases, leaving 12 bases between them. CDR1 GTSNPN and CDR2 SVGIG come from the germline V gene (reference sequence). CDR3 length equals 14 residues. CDR3 in DNA: TGTGCCTGGAGTGTACAGGCAGTGGCTCAGCCCCAGCATTTT. Translated, it gives CAWSVQAVAQPQHF. Full variable domain (remainder filled in from reference TRBV30 and TRBJ1-5): SQTIHQWPATLVQPVGSPLSLECTVEGTSNPNLYWYRQAAGRGLQLLFYSVGIGQISSEVPQNLSASRPQDRQFILSSKKLLLSDSGFYLCAWSVQAVAQPQHFGDGTRLSIL.

This chain uses TRBV2 with TRBJ2-2; no definite D call. The CDR3 length is 13 residues. V gave up 6 bases and J gave up 4 bases, with 9 bases separating them. CDR1 is SNHLY and CDR2 is FYNNEI in the germline V gene. CDR3 loop: CASSARSTGELFF. For the CDR3, the DNA is TGTGCCAGCAGCGCTAGGAGCACCGGGGAGCTGTTTTTT.

The CDR3 region has the DNA TGTGCCAGCAGCCCCGCGGGACGGCGATTGCGGGCTAATGAAAAACTGTTTTTT. Translation: CASSPAGRRLRANEKLFF. This chain joins TRBV3-1 (or the pseudogene TRBV3-2) and TRBJ1-4, with D tentatively TRBD1 (5 bases). Per the germline V gene, CDR1 is LGHDT and CDR2 is YNNKEL (reference sequence). This CDR3 comprises 18 residues. V lost 4 bases, J lost 3 bases, and 21 bases lay in between.

The chain has TRBV18 and TRBJ2-3; 7 nucleotides align to TRBD2. With V trimmed by 3 bases and J by 3 bases, 9 bases remained unmatched. The CDR3 contains 16 residues. Germline CDR1 reads KGHSH; CDR2 reads LQKENI. The CDR3 DNA follows: TGTGCCAGCTCACCGGGGAGGGGACGGGATACAGATACGCAGTATTTT. It yields the protein CASSPGRGRDTDTQYF.

The rearrangement uses TRBV7-9 and TRBJ2-6; D may be TRBD2 (6 bases). CDR1 and CDR2 (germline): SEHNR, FQNEAQ (reference sequence). The CDR3 runs to 20 residues. Trimming removed 7 bases from V and 2 bases from J, with 27 bases in between. CDR3 nucleotide sequence: TGTGCCAGCACCAGAGAAAGAGGGACCGGGGGTTTGGCTGGGGCCAACGTCCTGACTTTC. Protein product: CASTRERGTGGLAGANVLTF.

The chain uses TRBV2 and TRBJ2-7; D tentatively reads TRBD1 or TRBD2 (5 bases each). CDR1 is SNHLY and CDR2 is FYNNEI in the germline V gene. The V end was cut by 10 bases, the J end by 2 bases, with 21 bases between. The CDR3 totals 15 residues. For the CDR3, the DNA is TGTGCCACACTGAAACCCGGGACGGGTCCCTACGAGCAGTACTTC. Translation: CATLKPGTGPYEQYF.

The chain uses TRBV5-1 and TRBJ2-4; TRBD2 is a possible D gene (5 bases). Germline V lookup: CDR1 SGHRS, CDR2 YFSETQ. This CDR3 region has 12 residues. V was clipped by 3 bases and J by 6 bases, with 7 bases between them. The CDR3 region has the DNA TGCGCCAGCAGCTCGGCGGGAAACATTCAGTACTTC. Translated, it gives CASSSAGNIQYF. Looking up the rest from reference TRBV5-1 and TRBJ2-4 gives the full variable domain: KAGVTQTPRYLIKTRGQQVTLSCSPISGHRSVSWYQQTPGQGLQFLFEYFSETQRNKGNFPGRFSGRQFSNSRSEMNVSTLELGDSALYLCASSSAGNIQYFGAGTRLSVL.

This clone showed up just a few times. The rearrangement uses TRBV19 and TRBJ1-6; tentative D call: TRBD1 (5 bases). CDR3 length: 13 amino acids. The V gene lost 6 bases and the J gene lost 7 bases, with 10 bases spanning the gap. Germline V gene sequence: CDR1 LNHDA, CDR2 SQIVND (reference sequence). CDR3 sequence reads: CASRGTRNSPLHF. CDR3 DNA sequence: TGTGCCAGTAGGGGGACGAGAAATTCACCCCTCCACTTT.

J is TRBJ2-7 and V is TRBV5-6; no clear D. CDR1 and CDR2 (germline): SGHDT, YYEEEE. The length of the CDR3 is 12 residues. V lost 0 bases, J lost 5 bases, and 6 bases lay in between. The CDR3 sequence is CASSLVRHEQYF. In DNA form, the CDR3 reads TGTGCCAGCAGCTTGGTTCGACACGAGCAGTACTTC.

The chain couples TRBV19 to TRBJ2-4; D may be TRBD1 (5 bases). This CDR3 comprises 16 residues. The V end was cut by 5 bases, the J end by 0 bases, with 14 bases between. Germline-derived CDR1 and CDR2 are LNHDA and SQIVND (reference sequence). The CDR3 DNA reads TGTGCCAGTAGTCCCCGGGTAGGGGAAGCCAAAAACATTCAGTACTTC. Residues: CASSPRVGEAKNIQYF.

The rearrangement links TRBV7-2 to TRBJ2-1, with 7 positions matching TRBD2. The J segment lost 7 bases and the V segment lost 7 bases, leaving 10 bases of the junction unmatched. The CDR3 runs to 14 residues. Germline assignment: CDR1 SGHTA and CDR2 FQGNSA. The CDR3 sequence is CASIRASSGNEQFF. For the CDR3, the DNA is TGTGCCAGCATCCGGGCGAGTAGCGGGAATGAGCAGTTCTTC.